These T cell receptor beta chains were read from a single sample in a study of T cell responses to AZD1222 COVID-19 vaccine. The assay was immunoSEQ multiplex PCR, and TCRdb's table has in-frame clones only and misses some. The profile shows 80,000 to 100,000 clones, approximately 91% of them singletons. The sequencing here drew on peripheral blood, taken on day 0 of AZD1222 vaccination. The receptors stem from an adult in good health. Both conserved end residues are part of each CDR3. Fields, in order: clone size, V gene, J gene, D gene, CDR3 length, CDR3 DNA, CDR3 protein. The D gene is left open where the match is weak. The size entry is marked missing in some rows and otherwise reads once, few, many or a size class.

size: NA
V: TRBV14
J: TRBJ1-6
D: TRBD1
length: 16
DNA: TGTGCCAGCAGCCAATTCGGACAGGGGTGGGATTCACCCCTCCACTTT
CDR3: CASSQFGQGWDSPLHF

size: NA
V: TRBV7-2
J: TRBJ1-2
D: NA
length: 16
DNA: TGTGCCAGCAGCTCAGGTGGCGCAGGGTTACCTCCTGGCTACACCTTC
CDR3: CASSSGGAGLPPGYTF

size: NA
V: TRBV28
J: TRBJ1-5
D: NA
length: 17
DNA: TGTGCCAGCAGTTTCCCTACGCGGGGCTCAAGCAATCAGCCCCAGCATTTT
CDR3: CASSFPTRGSSNQPQHF

size: few
V: TRBV12-3/TRBV12-4
J: TRBJ2-1
D: TRBD1
length: 12
DNA: TGTGGGGACAGGGGATCCTACAATGAGCAGTTCTTC
CDR3: CGDRGSYNEQFF

size: NA
V: TRBV28
J: TRBJ1-3
D: NA
length: 21
DNA: TGTGCCAGCAGTTTATGGGGGAGGGACTCCCCAGGGCCTTCCTCTGGAAACACCATATATTTT
CDR3: CASSLWGRDSPGPSSGNTIYF

size: NA
V: TRBV6-5
J: TRBJ2-5
D: NA
length: 15
DNA: TGTGCCAGCAGTTACGGTCAGTACCGTCAAGAGACCCAGTACTTC
CDR3: CASSYGQYRQETQYF

size: NA
V: TRBV6-5
J: TRBJ2-1
D: NA
length: 13
DNA: TGTGCCAGCAGTTACAAAGCCGGGGACGAGCAGTTCTTC
CDR3: CASSYKAGDEQFF

size: NA
V: TRBV7-2
J: TRBJ1-1
D: NA
length: 13
DNA: TGTGCCAGCAAGGCACAGGGGAACACTGAAGCTTTCTTT
CDR3: CASKAQGNTEAFF

size: NA
V: TRBV27
J: TRBJ1-5
D: NA
length: 15
DNA: TGTGCCAGCAGTTTATCTAGGACCCACAATCAGCCCCAGCATTTT
CDR3: CASSLSRTHNQPQHF

size: NA
V: TRBV4-1
J: TRBJ2-5
D: NA
length: 15
DNA: TGCGCCAGCAGCCAGGGTGCCTTCCCACGAGAGACCCAGTACTTC
CDR3: CASSQGAFPRETQYF

size: NA
V: TRBV5-6
J: TRBJ1-4
D: NA
length: 15
DNA: TGTGCCAGCAGCTTAGGGCCGACCCTGGGGAAAAAACTGTTTTTT
CDR3: CASSLGPTLGKKLFF

size: NA
V: TRBV27
J: TRBJ2-1
D: TRBD2
length: 20
DNA: TGTGCCAGCAGTTTAGGGCCGGGACTAGCGGGAGGGCTATTATACAATGAGCAGTTCTTC
CDR3: CASSLGPGLAGGLLYNEQFF

size: once
V: TRBV7-9
J: TRBJ2-7
D: NA
length: 13
DNA: TGTGCCAGCAGCCTAAGCCCCTCCTACGAGCAGTACTTC
CDR3: CASSLSPSYEQYF

size: NA
V: TRBV5-3
J: TRBJ1-3
D: TRBD1
length: 17
DNA: TGTGCCAGAAGCTCAAGACACCTGGGGACAGGGAGAAACACCATATATTTT
CDR3: CARSSRHLGTGRNTIYF

size: NA
V: TRBV21-1
J: TRBJ2-4
D: NA
length: 18
DNA: TGTGCCAGCAGCACGTCTAGGCGGGAGTTGCAGGCCAAAAACATTCAGTACTTC
CDR3: CASSTSRRELQAKNIQYF

size: NA
V: TRBV4-1
J: TRBJ2-1
D: TRBD1
length: 16
DNA: TGCGCCAGCAGCAAGTTTGGGGACAGGGAATACAATGAGCAGTTCTTC
CDR3: CASSKFGDREYNEQFF

size: NA
V: TRBV5-4
J: TRBJ1-4
D: NA
length: 15
DNA: TGTGCCAGCAGCTTAGGGGGGCTTGGAGATGAAAAACTGTTTTTT
CDR3: CASSLGGLGDEKLFF

size: NA
V: TRBV9
J: TRBJ1-1
D: NA
length: 14
DNA: TGTGCCAGCAGCGTAGGGCCTATGAACACTGAAGCTTTCTTT
CDR3: CASSVGPMNTEAFF

size: NA
V: TRBV2
J: TRBJ2-7
D: TRBD2
length: 19
DNA: TGTGCCAGCAGTGTCAGCGGGAGATCGTTTGAGTTGGGGTCCTACGAGCAGTACTTC
CDR3: CASSVSGRSFELGSYEQYF

size: NA
V: TRBV10-3
J: TRBJ2-3
D: TRBD1
length: 15
DNA: TGTGCCATCAGTGAGACTGGACAGGGGGCAGATACGCAGTATTTT
CDR3: CAISETGQGADTQYF

size: NA
V: TRBV28
J: TRBJ1-5
D: NA
length: 13
DNA: TGTGCCAGCAGTTTCGGGAACAATCAGCCCCAGCATTTT
CDR3: CASSFGNNQPQHF

size: once
V: TRBV7-8
J: TRBJ2-3
D: TRBD1
length: 16
DNA: TGTGCCAGCAGCCCCTGGGGGGGACAGGGGGCAGATACGCAGTATTTT
CDR3: CASSPWGGQGADTQYF

size: NA
V: TRBV4-3
J: TRBJ2-1
D: NA
length: 14
DNA: TGCGCCAGCAGCCAGGAGTTTCACAACAATGAGCAGTTCTTC
CDR3: CASSQEFHNNEQFF

size: NA
V: TRBV13
J: TRBJ1-4
D: NA
length: 17
DNA: TGTGCCAGCAGCTTAGACTCCTACGACAGGCCATATGAAAAACTGTTTTTT
CDR3: CASSLDSYDRPYEKLFF

size: NA
V: TRBV28
J: TRBJ1-1
D: NA
length: 15
DNA: TGTGCCAGCAGTTTAACAGTTCCTATGAACACTGAAGCTTTCTTT
CDR3: CASSLTVPMNTEAFF

size: NA
V: TRBV19
J: TRBJ2-6
D: NA
length: 15
DNA: TGTGCCAGTAGTAGCAGGGGATCTGGGGCCAACGTCCTGACTTTC
CDR3: CASSSRGSGANVLTF

size: NA
V: TRBV28
J: TRBJ2-3
D: NA
length: 11
DNA: TGTGCCAGCAGACTCACAGATACGCAGTATTTT
CDR3: CASRLTDTQYF

size: NA
V: TRBV28
J: TRBJ2-1
D: NA
length: 13
DNA: TGTGCCAGCCGGGCGGGATCCTACAATGAGCAGTTCTTC
CDR3: CASRAGSYNEQFF

size: NA
V: TRBV5-4
J: TRBJ2-5
D: TRBD2
length: 16
DNA: TGTGCCAGCAGCTTGAGGGGCCTAGCGGGAGGAGAGACCCAGTACTTC
CDR3: CASSLRGLAGGETQYF

size: NA
V: TRBV18
J: TRBJ1-1
D: TRBD1
length: 15
DNA: TGTGCCAGCTCACTCGGACAGGCGATGAACACTGAAGCTTTCTTT
CDR3: CASSLGQAMNTEAFF

size: NA
V: TRBV19
J: TRBJ2-1
D: NA
length: 16
DNA: TGTGCCAGTAGCACTCAGGGGATGAGGGGGGGCAATGAGCAGTTCTTC
CDR3: CASSTQGMRGGNEQFF

size: NA
V: TRBV19
J: TRBJ1-1
D: TRBD1
length: 14
DNA: TGTGCCAGCAGGAGGGGGACAGGGAATGGAGAAGCTTTCTTT
CDR3: CASRRGTGNGEAFF

size: once
V: TRBV7-9
J: TRBJ1-1
D: TRBD1
length: 16
DNA: TGTGCCAGCAAAACACAACAGGGGGTAGTGGTTACTGAAGCTTTCTTT
CDR3: CASKTQQGVVVTEAFF

size: NA
V: TRBV5-6
J: TRBJ2-5
D: TRBD2
length: 14
DNA: TGTGCCAGCAGCGTCAGCGGGAGGGGTCGATTCCAGTACTTC
CDR3: CASSVSGRGRFQYF

size: NA
V: TRBV6-5
J: TRBJ1-4
D: NA
length: 16
DNA: TGTGCCAGCAGTTTACAGGAGACTGCAACTAATGAAAAACTGTTTTTT
CDR3: CASSLQETATNEKLFF

size: once
V: TRBV19
J: TRBJ1-5
D: NA
length: 18
DNA: TGTGCCAGTAGTATAAAGATCTGGTACAGGGTGGTGGATCAGCCCCAGCATTTT
CDR3: CASSIKIWYRVVDQPQHF

size: few
V: TRBV19
J: TRBJ1-1
D: TRBD1
length: 15
DNA: TGTGCCAGTAGTAGAGGGGGCACGAGGAACACTGAAGCTTTCTTT
CDR3: CASSRGGTRNTEAFF

size: NA
V: TRBV7-8
J: TRBJ2-3
D: NA
length: 14
DNA: TGTGCCAGCAGCTTGGGACTCGGCCGAGATACGCAGTATTTT
CDR3: CASSLGLGRDTQYF

size: NA
V: TRBV12-3/TRBV12-4
J: TRBJ2-2
D: NA
length: 13
DNA: TGTGCCAGCAGTTTACGGGGCACCGGGGAGCTGTTTTTT
CDR3: CASSLRGTGELFF

size: few
V: TRBV19
J: TRBJ1-4
D: NA
length: 15
DNA: TGTGCCAGTAGCTCCTCAGGGGCGACTAATGAAAAACTGTTTTTT
CDR3: CASSSSGATNEKLFF

size: NA
V: TRBV28
J: TRBJ1-2
D: TRBD1
length: 14
DNA: TGTGCCAGCAGAACCACAGGGGTGGCCTATGGCTACACCTTC
CDR3: CASRTTGVAYGYTF

size: NA
V: TRBV12-3/TRBV12-4
J: TRBJ2-7
D: NA
length: 12
DNA: TGTGCCAGCAGTCGCGACAGCTACGAGCAGTACTTC
CDR3: CASSRDSYEQYF

size: NA
V: TRBV19
J: TRBJ1-1
D: NA
length: 12
DNA: TGTGCCAGTAGTATGAGGGACACTGAAGCTTTCTTT
CDR3: CASSMRDTEAFF

size: NA
V: TRBV27
J: TRBJ1-5
D: TRBD1
length: 16
DNA: TGTGCCAGCAGCACGACAGGGGGCTATGGCTATCAGCCCCAGCATTTT
CDR3: CASSTTGGYGYQPQHF

size: NA
V: TRBV24-1
J: TRBJ2-1
D: TRBD2
length: 16
DNA: TGTGCCACCAGTGATTTGTCGCGGGAGGGCCGGAATGAGCAGTTCTTC
CDR3: CATSDLSREGRNEQFF

size: NA
V: TRBV29-1
J: TRBJ2-2
D: TRBD2
length: 15
DNA: TGCAGCGTTGTCGGGCGGGAGGGCCTAACCGGGGAGCTGTTTTTT
CDR3: CSVVGREGLTGELFF

size: few
V: TRBV19
J: TRBJ2-1
D: NA
length: 17
DNA: TGTGCCAGTAGTCCCGGCGGGGGCCAGGGGTACTACAATGAGCAGTTCTTC
CDR3: CASSPGGGQGYYNEQFF

size: NA
V: TRBV19
J: TRBJ1-5
D: TRBD1
length: 12
DNA: TGTGCCAGTAGTATTCGGGGACAGGCTTTACATTTT
CDR3: CASSIRGQALHF

size: NA
V: TRBV5-8
J: TRBJ2-1
D: TRBD2
length: 15
DNA: TGTGCCAGCAGCTTGTCAGGTAGCGGGCACAATGAGCAGTTCTTC
CDR3: CASSLSGSGHNEQFF